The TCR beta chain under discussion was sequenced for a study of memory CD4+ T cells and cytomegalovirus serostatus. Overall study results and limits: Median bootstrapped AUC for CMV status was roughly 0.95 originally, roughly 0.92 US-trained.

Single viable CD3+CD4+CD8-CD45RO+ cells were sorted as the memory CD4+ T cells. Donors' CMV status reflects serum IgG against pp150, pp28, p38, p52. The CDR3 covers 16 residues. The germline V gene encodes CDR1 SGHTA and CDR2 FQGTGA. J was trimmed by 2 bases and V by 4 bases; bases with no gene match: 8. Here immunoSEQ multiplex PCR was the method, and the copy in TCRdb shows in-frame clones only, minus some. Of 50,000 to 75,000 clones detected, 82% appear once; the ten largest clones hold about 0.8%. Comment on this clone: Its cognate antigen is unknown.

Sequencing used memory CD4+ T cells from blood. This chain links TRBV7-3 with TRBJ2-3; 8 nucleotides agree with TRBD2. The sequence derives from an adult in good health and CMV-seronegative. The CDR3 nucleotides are TGTGCCAGCAGCTCTACTCGGGAGGGCCCCACAGATACGCAGTATTTT. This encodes CASSSTREGPTDTQYF. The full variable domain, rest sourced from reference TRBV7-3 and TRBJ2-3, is GAGVSQTPSNKVTEKGKYVELRCDPISGHTALYWYRQSLGQGPEFLIYFQGTGAADDSGLPNDRFFAVRPEGSVSTLKIQRTERGDSAVYLCASSSTREGPTDTQYFGPGTRLTVL.